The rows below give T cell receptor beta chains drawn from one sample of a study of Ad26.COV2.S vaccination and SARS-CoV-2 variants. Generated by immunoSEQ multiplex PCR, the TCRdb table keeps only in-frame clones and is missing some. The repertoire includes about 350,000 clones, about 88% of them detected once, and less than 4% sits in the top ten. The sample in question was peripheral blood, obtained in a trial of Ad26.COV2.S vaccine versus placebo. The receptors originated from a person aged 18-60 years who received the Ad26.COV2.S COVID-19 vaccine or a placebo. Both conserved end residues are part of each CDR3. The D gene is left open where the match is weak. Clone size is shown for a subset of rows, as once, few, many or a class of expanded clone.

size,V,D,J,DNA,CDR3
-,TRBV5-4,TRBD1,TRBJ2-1,TGTGCCAGCGGGACAGGGAGATCCTCCTACAATGAGCAGTTCTTC,CASGTGRSSYNEQFF
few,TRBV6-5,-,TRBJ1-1,TGTGCCAGCACAGGACGACCAGACGCTGAAGCTTTCTTT,CASTGRPDAEAFF
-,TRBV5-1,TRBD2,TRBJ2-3,TGCGCCAGCAGCTTGGGACTAGCGGGTGTCACAGATACGCAGTATTTT,CASSLGLAGVTDTQYF
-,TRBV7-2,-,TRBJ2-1,TGTGCCAGCAGCTTAGGTGGCCTAGCGAAGGCGCATGAGCAGTTCTTC,CASSLGGLAKAHEQFF
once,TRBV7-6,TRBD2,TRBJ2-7,TGTGCCAGCAGCTTAGAAACTGGCGGGAGTAGGTACGAGCAGTACTTC,CASSLETGGSRYEQYF
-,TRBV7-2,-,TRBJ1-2,TGTGCCAGCAGCTTAGAACAGGGTGGGAACTATGGCTACACCTTC,CASSLEQGGNYGYTF
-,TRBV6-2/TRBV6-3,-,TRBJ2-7,TGTGCCAGCAGTACCCCGAAGGTTCTTGACGAGCAGTACTTC,CASSTPKVLDEQYF
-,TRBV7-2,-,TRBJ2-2,TGTGCCAGTAAACAACAGGTTCCCGGGGAGCTGTTTTTT,CASKQQVPGELFF
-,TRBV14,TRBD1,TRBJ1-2,TGTGCCAGCAGCCCTGGACAGGACTATGGCTACACCTTC,CASSPGQDYGYTF
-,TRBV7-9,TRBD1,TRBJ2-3,TGTGCCAGCAGCCTACTCGGGACAGGGTACGCAGATACGCAGTATTTT,CASSLLGTGYADTQYF
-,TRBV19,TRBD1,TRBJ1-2,TGTGCCAGTAGTCCGGGCGGGACAGGACTTTCAGCTAACTATGGCTACACCTTC,CASSPGGTGLSANYGYTF
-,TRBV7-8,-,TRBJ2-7,TGTGCCAGCAGCTTCGATAGAGACGAGCAGTACTTC,CASSFDRDEQYF
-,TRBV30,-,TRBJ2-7,TGTGCCTGGAGTGCTTACCGAGAGCAGTACTTC,CAWSAYREQYF
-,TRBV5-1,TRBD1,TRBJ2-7,TGCGCCAGCAGCGGGACAGGGGGCCCCTACGAGCAGTACTTC,CASSGTGGPYEQYF
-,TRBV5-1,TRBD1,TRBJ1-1,TGCGCCAGCAGCCCGACAGGGGGCTCCATGAACACTGAAGCTTTCTTT,CASSPTGGSMNTEAFF
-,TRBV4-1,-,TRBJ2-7,TGCGCCAGCAGCCAGGCCAGAAGGGCATCGAGCTCCTACGAGCAGTACTTC,CASSQARRASSSYEQYF
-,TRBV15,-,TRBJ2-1,TGTGCCACCAGTGGTTCTCCCTCCTACAATGAGCAGTTCTTC,CATSGSPSYNEQFF
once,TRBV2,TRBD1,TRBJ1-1,TGTGCCAGCAGTAGACAGGGGGAGAACACTGAAGCTTTCTTT,CASSRQGENTEAFF
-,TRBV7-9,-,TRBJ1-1,TGTGCCAGCAGCTTAGGACGGGGACTGAGCACTGAAGCTTTCTTT,CASSLGRGLSTEAFF
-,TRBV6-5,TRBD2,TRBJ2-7,TGTGCCAGCGAGCGGGAGGGCCTGTACGAGCAGTACTTC,CASEREGLYEQYF
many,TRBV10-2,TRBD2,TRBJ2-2,TGCGCCAGCAGTACTAGCGGGAGGAACACCGGGGAGCTGTTTTTT,CASSTSGRNTGELFF
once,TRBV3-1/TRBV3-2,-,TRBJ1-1,TGTGCCAGCAGCCACCCTGGGCAGGGAGAAGCTTTCTTT,CASSHPGQGEAFF
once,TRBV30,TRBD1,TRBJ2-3,TGTGCCTGGAGTTCCGGGACAGGGTGGACAGATACGCAGTATTTT,CAWSSGTGWTDTQYF
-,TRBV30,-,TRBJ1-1,TGTGCCTGGAGTGTAACCCGGGGCACTGAAGCTTTCTTT,CAWSVTRGTEAFF
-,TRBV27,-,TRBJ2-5,TGTGCCAGCGGATATTCAGGGTCGCAGACCCAGTACTTC,CASGYSGSQTQYF
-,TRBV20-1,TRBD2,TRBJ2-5,TGCAGTGCTAGTAGGGGACTAGCGGGAATTTACCAAGAGACCCAGTACTTC,CSASRGLAGIYQETQYF
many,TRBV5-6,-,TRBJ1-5,TGTGCCAGCAGCTTGGGTCCAGGGGAGCAGCCCCAGCATTTT,CASSLGPGEQPQHF
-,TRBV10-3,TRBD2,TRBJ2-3,TGTGCCATCAGTGAGGGAATAGCGGGAGGACCCACAGATACGCAGTATTTT,CAISEGIAGGPTDTQYF
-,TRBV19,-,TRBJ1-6,TGTGCCAGTAGTATAGACCGAGACTCACCCCTCCACTTT,CASSIDRDSPLHF
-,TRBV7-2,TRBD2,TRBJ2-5,TGTGCCAGCAGCCCATTTGTCTTAGCGGGGGCCGGGGAGACCCAGTACTTC,CASSPFVLAGAGETQYF
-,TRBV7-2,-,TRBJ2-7,TGTGCCAGCACCCCTTTGGTAGCGGCAGTATACGAGCAGTACTTC,CASTPLVAAVYEQYF
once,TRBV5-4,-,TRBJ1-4,TGTGCCAGCAGCTTGGAAGGGGATCTCCGATTT,CASSLEGDLRF
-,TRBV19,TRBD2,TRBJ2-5,TGTGCCAGTAGTATCCTAGCGGGGGGGCAAGAGACCCAGTACTTC,CASSILAGGQETQYF
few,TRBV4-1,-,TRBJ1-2,TGCGCCAGCAGCCGCCAAGGCTCTCGGTGGGGCTATGGCTACACCTTC,CASSRQGSRWGYGYTF
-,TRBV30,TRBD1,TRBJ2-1,TGTGCCTGGAGTAAGGGACAGGGAGCGGATGAGCAGTTCTTC,CAWSKGQGADEQFF